Sequencing of this T cell receptor beta chain was carried out in a study of T cell changes during pregnancy in multiple sclerosis. Germline V gene lookup returns CDR1 KGHSH and CDR2 LQKENI. This CDR3 region has 16 residues. J gave up 2 bases and V 4 bases, and 9 bases lay outside the gene matches. Sequencing used immunoSEQ multiplex PCR; TCRdb keeps in-frame clones, though not all of them. The sample carries about 61,000 clones, about 88% recorded once. The source was peripheral blood, collected in the first trimester of pregnancy. The clonotype was recovered from a female donor in good health, enrolled as a control in a pregnancy study. This chain links TRBV18 with TRBJ2-3; TRBD1 matches at 7 bases. The CDR3 here is CASSLNPGQYTDTQYF. The CDR3 DNA is TGTGCCAGCTCACTTAACCCGGGACAGTACACAGATACGCAGTATTTT.